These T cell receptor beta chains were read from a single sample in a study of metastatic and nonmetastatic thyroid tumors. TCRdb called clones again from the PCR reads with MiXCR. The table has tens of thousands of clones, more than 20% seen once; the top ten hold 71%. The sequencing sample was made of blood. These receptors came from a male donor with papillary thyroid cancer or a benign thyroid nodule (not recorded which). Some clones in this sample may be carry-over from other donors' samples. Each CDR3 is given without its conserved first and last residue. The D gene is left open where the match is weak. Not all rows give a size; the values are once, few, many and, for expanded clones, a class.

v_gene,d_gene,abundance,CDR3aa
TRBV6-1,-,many,ASSDGLGNFYEQY
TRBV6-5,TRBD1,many,ASSPMTGGEFLPYNEQF
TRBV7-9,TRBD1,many,ASSSAGGDYGYT
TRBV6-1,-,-,ASSRTLGETQY
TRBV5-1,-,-,ASTGGISGANVLT
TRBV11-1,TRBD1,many,ASSERQGVTEAF
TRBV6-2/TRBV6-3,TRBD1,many,ASSLDPQTGWEETQY
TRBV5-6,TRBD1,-,ASSTTGSPYEQY
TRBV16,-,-,ASSHQGHIQY
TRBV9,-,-,ASSAGREDPSYEQY
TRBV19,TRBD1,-,ATPGQGPYGYT
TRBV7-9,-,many,ASSFRENIQY
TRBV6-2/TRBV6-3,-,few,ASSYSGGVGTGELF
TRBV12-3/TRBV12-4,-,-,ASTAGAGEQC
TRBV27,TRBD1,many,ASSSKGTGKNTIY
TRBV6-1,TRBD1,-,ASRWDRGAKGQF
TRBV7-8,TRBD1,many,ASSSKTGTGSYEQY
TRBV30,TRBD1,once,AWSVGGTGD
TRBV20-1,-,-,SAPTFSRTYNEQF